This T cell receptor beta chain emerged from a study of regulatory T cells in long-lasting Graves disease. Time point described: persistent/refractory GD, antithyroid drugs over 5 years with positive TRAb. After RNA was extracted from PBMCs, the TCR library was made from it. Arm-PCR of CDR3 regions and iRepertoire HTBI primers were the basis on which TCR beta libraries were built. Each CDR3 protein gets one entry after TCRdb re-called the multiplex PCR reads with MiXCR. The sample lists 600,000 to 800,000 distinct CDR3 sequences, approximately 29% occurring once. From germline, CDR1 is SNHLY and CDR2 FYNNEI. V lost 3 bases and J lost 8, with 14 bases in between. The length of the CDR3 is 14 residues.

The receptor was isolated from a female donor with Graves disease. The rearrangement uses TRBV2 and TRBJ1-5; tentative D call: TRBD1 (6 bases). Sequences were derived from peripheral blood mononuclear cells (PBMCs), sampled when the disease was refractory, from a patient treated with antithyroid drugs. CDR3 in DNA: TGTGCCAGCAGTGACACAGGGAGTTTAGAGCCCCAGCATTTT. It codes for CASSDTGSLEPQHF.